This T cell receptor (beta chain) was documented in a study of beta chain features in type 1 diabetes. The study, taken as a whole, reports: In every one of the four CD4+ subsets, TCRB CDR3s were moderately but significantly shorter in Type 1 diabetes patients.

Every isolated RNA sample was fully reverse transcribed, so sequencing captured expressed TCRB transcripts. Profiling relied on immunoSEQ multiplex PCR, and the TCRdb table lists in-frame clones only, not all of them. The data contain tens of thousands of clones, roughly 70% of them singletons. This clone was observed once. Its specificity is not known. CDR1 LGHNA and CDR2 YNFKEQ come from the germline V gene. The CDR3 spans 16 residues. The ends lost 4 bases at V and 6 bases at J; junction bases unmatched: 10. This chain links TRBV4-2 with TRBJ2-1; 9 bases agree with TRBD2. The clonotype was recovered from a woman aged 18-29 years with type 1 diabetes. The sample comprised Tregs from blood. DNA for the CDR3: TGTGCCAGCAGCCCCGGGACTAGCTTTTTCGTCAATGAGCAGTTCTTC. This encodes CASSPGTSFFVNEQFF.